This T cell receptor beta chain derives from a study of cytomegalovirus exposure and HLA in healthy donors. Study in general: Approximately 180 million T cells yielded 100 million to 130 million unique TCR beta sequences, as an earlier analysis found.

Germline CDR1 is LNHNV and CDR2 is YYDKDF (reference sequence). The CDR3 contains 19 residues. Germline trimming cut 3 bases from V and 0 bases from J; bases unmatched to any gene: 9. Study-level points and caveats: TCR beta chain V- and J-gene trimming was linked, in a later analysis, to a missense variant in DCLRE1C. HLA alleles were associated with some 17,000 TCR beta sequences in a later analysis at 0.05 false discovery rate.

Notes on this clone: Its antigen is not known.

Primers included in the PCR were 60 Vbeta and 13 Jbeta primers. Original analysis: Unique TCR beta chains numbered around 80 million in a later analysis, with approximately 10 million shared. Libraries were prepared by immunoSEQ multiplex PCR; TCRdb keeps only in-frame clonotypes and omits some of them. That table gives V, J and clone size, and the DNA gave D and trimming. The sample holds tens of thousands of clones, around 84% seen once. The specimen was PBMCs. The TCR was taken from a male donor in good health and CMV-seronegative. The chain uses TRBV15 and TRBJ2-6, with 9 nucleotides matching TRBD1. The CDR3 bases are TGTGCCACCAGCAGGGACAGGGGTTTGGGGAGCTCTGGGGCCAACGTCCTGACTTTC. This gives the protein CATSRDRGLGSSGANVLTF. Combining the CDR3 with reference TRBV15 and TRBJ2-6 gives the whole variable domain DAMVIQNPRYQVTQFGKPVTLSCSQTLNHNVMYWYQQKSSQAPKLLFHYYDKDFNNEADTPDNFQSRRPNTSFCFLDIRSPGLGDTAMYLCATSRDRGLGSSGANVLTFGAGSRLTVL.